The 14 T cell receptor beta chains presented below share a single source sample, sequenced in a study of T and B cells in COVID-19 patients. Multiplex PCR with BIOMED2 TRB-A/B primer pools amplified TRB rearrangements. TCRdb processed the multiplex PCR reads anew with MiXCR; each CDR3 protein has one entry. The sample records around 20,000 distinct CDR3 sequences, 30% to 35% being singletons. TRB was amplified from around 230-520 ng of blood genomic DNA. Sample: blood. These receptor sequences come from a human donor who had recovered from COVID-19.

This clonotype was seen ten or more times. The rearrangement uses TRBV6-5 and TRBJ2-5, with D perhaps assigned TRBD1 or TRBD2 (6 bases each). The germline V gene has CDR1 MNHEY and CDR2 SVGAGI. The CDR3 is made up of 15 amino acids. The V end lost 2 bases, the J end lost 5 bases, and 15 bases lay between the germline ends. The CDR3: CASSYGGLRGETQYF. CDR3 in DNA: TGTGCCAGCAGTTACGGGGGGCTTAGGGGCGAGACCCAGTACTTC.

Note on this clonotype: Since a much larger clone is just one base distant, this may be a read error. The rearrangement links TRBV29-1 to TRBJ1-1; no firm D call. This CDR3 comprises 14 residues. Germline values: CDR1 SQVTM, CDR2 ANQGSEA. V shed 1 base and J shed 4 bases, with 13 bases lying between them. CDR3 amino acids: CSVEVAGMSTEAFF. In DNA, the CDR3 is TGCAGCGTTGAAGTGGCAGGAATGAGCACTGAAGCTTTCTTT.

The chain links TRBV28 to TRBJ2-3; weak D call: TRBD1 (6 bases). The CDR3 extends over 15 amino acids. Germline V CDR1 and CDR2: MDHEN, SYDVKM. Trimming cost V 2 bases and J 2 bases, with 11 bases left between them. The CDR3 sequence is CASSLPRTVTDTQYF. The CDR3 DNA reads as TGTGCCAGCAGTTTACCCCGGACAGTCACAGATACGCAGTATTTT.

This clonotype has at least ten counts. This chain uses TRBV5-6 with TRBJ2-3; the match to TRBD2 covers 9 bases. Germline loops: CDR1 SGHDT, CDR2 YYEEEE. The CDR3 sequence is 16 residues long. V shed 4 bases and J 2 bases; nucleotides not matched to a gene: 8. This CDR3 reads CASSANAGGTTDTQYF. In nucleotides, the CDR3 is TGTGCCAGCAGCGCCAATGCGGGGGGGACCACAGATACGCAGTATTTT.

J is TRBJ2-3 and V is TRBV6-4; no reliable D call. The germline gives CDR1 MRHNA, CDR2 SNTAGT. Deletions cut 3 bases from V and 4 bases from J, with 8 bases between. This CDR3 region has 13 residues. The CDR3 region is CASSDTIADTQYF. Here the CDR3 DNA reads TGTGCCAGCAGTGATACGATCGCAGATACGCAGTATTTT.

This clonotype was recorded a few times. The V gene is TRBV20-1, the J gene TRBJ2-3; 9 nucleotides align to TRBD2. The CDR3 loop spans 17 amino acids. In germline, CDR1 is DFQATT, CDR2 SNEGSKA (reference sequence). This chain's CDR3 is CSATGAGGLSIGDTQYF. CDR3 nucleotide sequence: TGCAGCGCCACGGGAGCGGGGGGCCTCTCGATTGGAGATACGCAGTATTTT.

In its sample, this clonotype was seen a few times. This chain uses TRBV10-2 with TRBJ1-4; 7 bases map to TRBD1. Looked up from germline, CDR1 is WSHSY and CDR2 is SAAADI. Trimming at V came to 3 bases and at J to 6 bases, leaving 4 bases not matched to a gene. The CDR3 length is 14 residues. The CDR3 reads CASSDTGVDEKLFF. DNA for the CDR3: TGCGCCAGCAGTGACACAGGGGTGGATGAAAAACTGTTTTTT.

This clonotype occurred a few times. The chain couples TRBV19 to TRBJ1-1, with D possibly TRBD1 on 5 matching bases. Germline CDR1 reads LNHDA; CDR2 reads SQIVND (reference sequence). The germline V and J ends were trimmed by 7 bases and 1 base, with 16 bases remaining between them. This CDR3 region has 15 residues. Written as DNA, the CDR3 is TGTGCCAGTATGGGCCGGTTGGGGGGGAACACTGAAGCTTTCTTT. Its translation: CASMGRLGGNTEAFF.

Judged by abundance, this clonotype is medium-sized (0.01 to 0.1%). The V call is TRBV19, the J call TRBJ1-4; 9 positions agree with TRBD1. Germline V gene sequence: CDR1 LNHDA, CDR2 SQIVND (reference sequence). The CDR3 loop spans 13 amino acids. J lost 5 bases, V lost 5 bases, and 0 bases had no gene match. CDR3 region: CASSDRGNEKLFF. Written as DNA, the CDR3 is TGTGCCAGTAGTGACAGGGGGAATGAAAAACTGTTTTTT.

The genes are TRBV24-1 and TRBJ1-4; the D is unclear. Germline-derived CDR1 and CDR2 are KGHDR and SFDVKD. The CDR3 totals 13 residues. The V gene lost 9 bases and the J gene lost 1 base, with 8 bases spanning the gap. CDR3 DNA sequence: TGTGCCACCTCTACGGAAACTAATGAAAAACTGTTTTTT. This codes for CATSTETNEKLFF.

In this sample, this clonotype turned up many times. The chain joins TRBV6-1 to TRBJ2-7; D gene unclear. In germline, CDR1 is MNHNS, CDR2 SASEGT. V was cut by 0 bases and J by 3 bases, with 15 bases left in between. There are 16 residues in the CDR3. CDR3 nucleotide sequence: TGTGCCAGCAGTGAAGCTGACCGATTTACACTCTACGAGCAGTACTTC. It is translated as CASSEADRFTLYEQYF.

In this sample, this clonotype is medium-sized. The V call is TRBV19, the J call TRBJ2-3; possible D gene TRBD1, 6 bases. The CDR3 length is 12 residues. The ends were cut back, 6 bases at V and 10 bases at J, with 14 bases in the middle. The V gene's germline CDR1 is LNHDA and CDR2 SQIVND (reference sequence). In DNA, the CDR3 is TGTGCCAGTAGAAAAACAGGGATGCCGCAGTATTTT. This codes for CASRKTGMPQYF.

The chain uses TRBV20-1 and TRBJ2-6; TRBD1 matches at 10 bases. The CDR3 runs to 17 residues. J was trimmed by 4 bases and V by 5 bases; bases with no gene match: 11. The germline gives CDR1 DFQATT, CDR2 SNEGSKA (reference sequence). CDR3 loop: CSAPARDRGNGANVLTF. Written as DNA, the CDR3 is TGCAGTGCTCCAGCCCGGGACAGGGGTAACGGGGCCAACGTCCTGACTTTC.

The chain combines TRBV6-5 with TRBJ2-2; 15 bases fit TRBD2. With 4 bases clipped from V and 5 bases from J, the junction kept 17 bases outside the gene matches. The CDR3 extends over 21 amino acids. Germline CDR1 reads MNHEY; CDR2 reads SVGAGI. CDR3 loop: CASSSSPGTSGGITRTGELFF. The CDR3 nucleotides are TGTGCCAGCAGTTCCAGCCCCGGGACTAGCGGGGGGATCACGCGGACCGGGGAGCTGTTTTTT.